This entry features one T cell receptor beta chain sequence. Its antigen is still unknown. No qualities accompany the bases; no much larger clone lies one base away. The source of the sample is a study of cytomegalovirus exposure and HLA in healthy donors (dated by TCRdb to between 2016 and 2019). Background for the entire study: According to a later analysis, one platform produced both the 110 or so validation repertoires and the approximately 670 repertoires of the first cohort. Along with the approximately 650-subject first cohort, a separate validation cohort of more than 90 different subjects was used. The study was designed to test whether signatures of past pathogen exposure could be identified by cataloging public T cell receptors. The study combined high-throughput TCR immunosequencing, statistical association of individual TCRs with disease status, and machine learning to predict cytomegalovirus infection status.

On the study overall, not on this receptor specifically: A later analysis found that TCRs clustered in the first cohort also tended to co-occur in the 120 validation repertoires, with 94% of cluster scores above 0. A total of about 150 TCR beta chains were listed by the study as associated with cytomegalovirus. Three of the identified cytomegalovirus-associated TCR beta chains were confirmed in vitro to be specific for cytomegalovirus antigens. Most TCR sequences were observed very rarely across donors, whereas some public TCRs were present in many individuals. Cytomegalovirus status was reported to be diagnosed by the classifier with high specificity and sensitivity in both the original and validation cohorts. All 120 or so repertoires were used to score co-occurrence in the validation cohort in a later analysis, because that analysis had no HLA typing for the cohort. It was suggested by the authors that the approach could potentially be generalized to other disease states and immunological phenotypes.

Separate from the approximately 700-subject first cohort, the validation cohort of more than 90 subjects was the group to which the donors belonged. Libraries were built with the immunoSEQ multiplex PCR assay. The study's processing was this. A statistical classification framework was built for diagnosing cytomegalovirus status from the catalog of TCR beta chain sequences. TCRdb provides this immuneACCESS table in a form limited to in-frame rearrangements. Some clones are lacking; in checked studies, under half of them reflect an unresolved V gene, and why the rest are absent is not known. The DNA was the basis for D and trimming; V, J and clone size are from that table. This sample lists about 160,000 clones; 89% were detected once. Together, the top ten hold 9% to 12% of the sample. The material sequenced was PBMCs. The source of this sequence is a woman aged 18 to 35 in good health and CMV-seropositive.

CDR3 region: CASSLDRNTGELFF. The nucleotide sequence is TGTGCCAGCAGCTTAGATAGGAACACCGGGGAGCTGTTTTTT. The sequence joins TRBV11-3 to TRBJ2-2; the D gene assignment is ambiguous. The germline V gene specifies SGHNT as CDR1 and YENEEA as CDR2. V was cut back by 0 bases and J by 1 base, leaving a gap of 3 bases between them. The CDR3 runs 14 amino acids, cysteine and phenylalanine included. Only the CDR3 DNA stays, 42 bases, in frame from base 1.